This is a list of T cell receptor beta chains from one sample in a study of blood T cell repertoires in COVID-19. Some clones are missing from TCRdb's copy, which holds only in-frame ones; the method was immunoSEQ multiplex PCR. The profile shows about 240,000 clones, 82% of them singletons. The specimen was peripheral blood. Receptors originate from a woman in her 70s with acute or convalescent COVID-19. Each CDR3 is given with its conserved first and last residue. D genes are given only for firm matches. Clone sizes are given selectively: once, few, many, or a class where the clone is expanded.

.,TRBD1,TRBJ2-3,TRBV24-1,CATMGRGLRDTQYF,TGTGCCACCATGGGTAGGGGGCTAAGGGATACGCAGTATTTT
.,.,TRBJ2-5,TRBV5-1,CASSLNLHQETQYF,TGCGCCAGCAGCTTGAATCTTCACCAAGAGACCCAGTACTTC
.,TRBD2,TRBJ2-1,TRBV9,CASSVGLAGGNSYNEQFF,TGTGCCAGCAGCGTAGGACTAGCGGGGGGGAACTCCTACAATGAGCAGTTCTTC
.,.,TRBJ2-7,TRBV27,CASSIQGVLYEQYF,TGTGCCAGCAGTATACAGGGTGTCCTCTACGAGCAGTACTTC
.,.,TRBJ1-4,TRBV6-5,CASSYFGGRTNEKLFF,TGTGCCAGCAGTTACTTTGGCGGGAGAACTAATGAAAAACTGTTTTTT
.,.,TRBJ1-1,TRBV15,CATSRTEKAGLNTEAFF,TGTGCCACCAGCAGGACAGAAAAGGCGGGATTGAACACTGAAGCTTTCTTT
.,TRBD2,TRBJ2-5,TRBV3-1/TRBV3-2,CASSQGSGGVETQYF,TGTGCCAGCAGCCAAGGTAGCGGGGGGGTTGAGACCCAGTACTTC
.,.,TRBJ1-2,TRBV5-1,CASSLAGVRGNYGYTF,TGCGCCAGCAGCTTGGCCGGCGTCAGGGGAAACTATGGCTACACCTTC
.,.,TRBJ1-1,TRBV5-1,CASSLGGMNTEAFF,TGCGCCAGCAGCTTGGGAGGCATGAACACTGAAGCTTTCTTT
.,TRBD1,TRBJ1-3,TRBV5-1,CASSSTPGQASGNTIYF,TGCGCCAGCAGCTCGACCCCGGGACAGGCCTCTGGAAACACCATATATTTT
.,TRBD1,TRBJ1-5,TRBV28,CASSETGVGSNQPQHF,TGTGCCAGCAGTGAAACAGGGGTCGGAAGCAATCAGCCCCAGCATTTT
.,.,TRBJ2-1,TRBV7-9,CASSEGRYNEQFF,TGTGCCAGCAGCGAGGGCCGATACAATGAGCAGTTCTTC
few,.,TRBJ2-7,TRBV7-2,CASSSAYEQYF,TGTGCCAGCAGCTCAGCCTACGAGCAGTACTTC
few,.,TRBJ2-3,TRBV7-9,CASSLLTDTQYF,TGTGCCAGCAGCCTTCTCACAGATACGCAGTATTTT
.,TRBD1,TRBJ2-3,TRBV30,CAWRGQPVSTDTQYF,TGTGCCTGGAGGGGACAGCCGGTTAGCACAGATACGCAGTATTTT